A selection of T cell receptor beta chains follows, all from one sample in a study of T cell responses to AZD1222 COVID-19 vaccine. Profiled with immunoSEQ multiplex PCR; TCRdb holds only in-frame clones, not every one. The table shows roughly 100,000 clones, with 88% occurring only once. The sequencing used peripheral blood, collected on day 0 of AZD1222 vaccination. The receptors originated from an adult in good health. CDR3s leave out the opening cysteine and the closing phenylalanine or tryptophan. D genes are given only for firm matches.

cdr3_aa: ASSLADGRTDTQY
d_call: NA
j_call: TRBJ2-3
v_call: TRBV7-6

cdr3_aa: ASRRGNSPLH
d_call: NA
j_call: TRBJ1-6
v_call: TRBV6-5

cdr3_aa: ASSLDEARGYEQY
d_call: NA
j_call: TRBJ2-7
v_call: TRBV7-2

cdr3_aa: AISGGQGNTEAF
d_call: TRBD1
j_call: TRBJ1-1
v_call: TRBV10-3

cdr3_aa: ASSYSGGDTIY
d_call: NA
j_call: TRBJ1-3
v_call: TRBV6-5

cdr3_aa: ASSRESVYEQY
d_call: NA
j_call: TRBJ2-7
v_call: TRBV11-2

cdr3_aa: ATSGDTGTNQPQH
d_call: NA
j_call: TRBJ1-5
v_call: TRBV24-1

cdr3_aa: ASSRGQGGRQPQH
d_call: TRBD1
j_call: TRBJ1-5
v_call: TRBV2

cdr3_aa: SVDWTGPNYGYT
d_call: TRBD1
j_call: TRBJ1-2
v_call: TRBV29-1

cdr3_aa: ASTRTGGSGSGANVLT
d_call: TRBD1
j_call: TRBJ2-6
v_call: TRBV7-8

cdr3_aa: AWSTGQGTHYEQY
d_call: NA
j_call: TRBJ2-7
v_call: TRBV30

cdr3_aa: ASRLEGTRTYNEQF
d_call: NA
j_call: TRBJ2-1
v_call: TRBV5-1

cdr3_aa: ASSGSHQPQH
d_call: NA
j_call: TRBJ1-5
v_call: TRBV28

cdr3_aa: ASSTLTGFITEAF
d_call: NA
j_call: TRBJ1-1
v_call: TRBV5-4

cdr3_aa: ATNQGAKAF
d_call: NA
j_call: TRBJ1-1
v_call: TRBV28

cdr3_aa: ASRGQFRRQETQY
d_call: TRBD1
j_call: TRBJ2-5
v_call: TRBV28

cdr3_aa: ASRPGRSYGYT
d_call: NA
j_call: TRBJ1-2
v_call: TRBV2

cdr3_aa: SVERAGSTDTQY
d_call: NA
j_call: TRBJ2-3
v_call: TRBV29-1

cdr3_aa: ATSASPNTGELF
d_call: NA
j_call: TRBJ2-2
v_call: TRBV24-1

cdr3_aa: ATSREGHPNTGELF
d_call: NA
j_call: TRBJ2-2
v_call: TRBV15

cdr3_aa: ASSLWGILNTEAF
d_call: NA
j_call: TRBJ1-1
v_call: TRBV19

cdr3_aa: ASSSLLAGVNYEQY
d_call: TRBD2
j_call: TRBJ2-7
v_call: TRBV7-6

cdr3_aa: ASSQLAGSLSGNIQY
d_call: TRBD2
j_call: TRBJ2-4
v_call: TRBV5-1

cdr3_aa: ASRRHEGNEQY
d_call: NA
j_call: TRBJ2-7
v_call: TRBV27

cdr3_aa: ATSTPNTDTQY
d_call: NA
j_call: TRBJ2-3
v_call: TRBV6-5

cdr3_aa: ATSARGGTAQH
d_call: NA
j_call: TRBJ1-5
v_call: TRBV24-1

cdr3_aa: AWSIKGSNSPLH
d_call: NA
j_call: TRBJ1-6
v_call: TRBV30

cdr3_aa: ASSARLASTGELF
d_call: TRBD2
j_call: TRBJ2-2
v_call: TRBV25-1

cdr3_aa: ASSGTGELF
d_call: NA
j_call: TRBJ2-2
v_call: TRBV7-9

cdr3_aa: ASNQRGGGNQPQH
d_call: NA
j_call: TRBJ1-5
v_call: TRBV6-6

cdr3_aa: ASSQGVRGPGNTIY
d_call: TRBD1
j_call: TRBJ1-3
v_call: TRBV4-2

cdr3_aa: ASSPGQGLGGNTEAF
d_call: TRBD1
j_call: TRBJ1-1
v_call: TRBV4-3

cdr3_aa: ASSPGSAGANVLT
d_call: NA
j_call: TRBJ2-6
v_call: TRBV18

cdr3_aa: ASAVFTDTQY
d_call: NA
j_call: TRBJ2-3
v_call: TRBV7-8

cdr3_aa: ASSQDYGQNSPLH
d_call: NA
j_call: TRBJ1-6
v_call: TRBV4-2

cdr3_aa: ASSASTGAGGELF
d_call: TRBD1
j_call: TRBJ2-2
v_call: TRBV9

cdr3_aa: ASSQEGQTEAF
d_call: NA
j_call: TRBJ1-1
v_call: TRBV4-3

cdr3_aa: ASSLPPRLAGRYNEQF
d_call: TRBD2
j_call: TRBJ2-1
v_call: TRBV7-9

cdr3_aa: ASRAQGAEAF
d_call: TRBD1
j_call: TRBJ1-1
v_call: TRBV2

cdr3_aa: SVDGDGYT
d_call: NA
j_call: TRBJ1-2
v_call: TRBV29-1

cdr3_aa: ASSEPGLNYEQY
d_call: NA
j_call: TRBJ2-7
v_call: TRBV6-1

cdr3_aa: ASSFGTGDPGYNSPLH
d_call: TRBD1
j_call: TRBJ1-6
v_call: TRBV5-1

cdr3_aa: ASSLSAGEGSIQY
d_call: TRBD2
j_call: TRBJ2-4
v_call: TRBV28

cdr3_aa: ASSQADYGYT
d_call: NA
j_call: TRBJ1-2
v_call: TRBV2

cdr3_aa: ASSLPDRVTEAF
d_call: TRBD1
j_call: TRBJ1-1
v_call: TRBV28

cdr3_aa: ATSNYEGTDTQY
d_call: NA
j_call: TRBJ2-3
v_call: TRBV15

cdr3_aa: ASSQDEGDSSYNEQF
d_call: TRBD1
j_call: TRBJ2-1
v_call: TRBV4-3

cdr3_aa: ASSLGGSSLTGYSYEQY
d_call: NA
j_call: TRBJ2-7
v_call: TRBV5-1

cdr3_aa: ASSEYPSRYTGELF
d_call: NA
j_call: TRBJ2-2
v_call: TRBV6-1

cdr3_aa: ASSIGQGGNQPQH
d_call: TRBD1
j_call: TRBJ1-5
v_call: TRBV19

cdr3_aa: AMARGGRSYNEQF
d_call: TRBD2
j_call: TRBJ2-1
v_call: TRBV10-3

cdr3_aa: ASSLGLALSSYNEQF
d_call: NA
j_call: TRBJ2-1
v_call: TRBV5-1

cdr3_aa: ASSIGGSHYNEQF
d_call: NA
j_call: TRBJ2-1
v_call: TRBV19

cdr3_aa: ASSSGLQNEKLF
d_call: NA
j_call: TRBJ1-4
v_call: TRBV28

cdr3_aa: ASSLTGLNTEAF
d_call: TRBD1
j_call: TRBJ1-1
v_call: TRBV11-3

cdr3_aa: ASSSLGVDTQY
d_call: NA
j_call: TRBJ2-3
v_call: TRBV2

cdr3_aa: ATSSLTLARKAEQF
d_call: TRBD2
j_call: TRBJ2-1
v_call: TRBV15

cdr3_aa: ASSLVPVQETQY
d_call: NA
j_call: TRBJ2-5
v_call: TRBV5-1

cdr3_aa: ASSYSLGGRSYEQY
d_call: NA
j_call: TRBJ2-7
v_call: TRBV6-5